Below are 2 T cell receptor beta chains sequenced from a single sample in a study of cytomegalovirus exposure and HLA in healthy donors. PCR primers comprised 60 Vbeta and 13 Jbeta primers. Clones were read by immunoSEQ multiplex PCR, and TCRdb kept only the in-frame ones, dropping some. There are fewer than 150,000 clones in the sample; about 68% occur only once, and approximately 10% lies in the top ten. The specimen sequenced was PBMCs. The receptors derive from a woman between 50 and 59 years old in good health and CMV-seropositive.

V and J are TRBV4-3 and TRBJ2-5; 10 bases fit TRBD1. The CDR3 has 14 amino acids. V gave up 0 bases and J gave up 11 bases; unmatched junction bases: 6. Per germline, CDR1 LGHNA and CDR2 YSLEER. The CDR3 protein is CASSQERTGGEQYF. The CDR3 DNA is TGCGCCAGCAGCCAAGAGCGGACAGGGGGTGAGCAGTACTTC.

In regard to this clone: Other nucleotide sequences from this sample produce the same CDR3. The chain is built from TRBV28 and TRBJ1-2, with 7 bases aligning to TRBD1. This CDR3 spans 15 amino acids. The germline CDR1 and CDR2 sequences are MDHEN and SYDVKM. The trim removed 4 bases at V and 4 bases at J, leaving 9 bases unmatched. DNA for the CDR3: TGTGCCAGCAGTTCCGGGACAGCCAATTTCTATGGCTACACCTTC. Encoded protein: CASSSGTANFYGYTF.